A single sample is the source of the 32 T cell receptor beta chains below, sequenced in a study of blood T cell repertoires in COVID-19. Using immunoSEQ multiplex PCR, the repertoire was profiled, and TCRdb retains in-frame clones only, with some absent. The repertoire holds some 150,000 clones, with about 90% as singletons. Sequencing used peripheral blood. These receptors were taken from an older woman with acute or convalescent COVID-19.

The chain links TRBV9 to TRBJ1-1; D gene ambiguous. The V end was cut by 3 bases, the J end by 0 bases, with 6 bases between. Germline V CDR1 and CDR2: SGDLS, YYNGEE. The length of the CDR3 is 13 residues. The CDR3 sequence is CASSATMNTEAFF. Written as DNA, the CDR3 is TGTGCCAGCAGCGCGACTATGAACACTGAAGCTTTCTTT.

This chain uses TRBV5-1 with TRBJ1-1, with 8 positions matching TRBD1. Trimming took 2 bases from V and 2 from J; bases not matched to a gene: 11. Germline-derived CDR1 and CDR2 are SGHRS and YFSETQ. This CDR3 comprises 17 residues. CDR3 in amino acids: CASSFLPSGQANTEAFF. The CDR3 DNA follows: TGCGCCAGCAGCTTCCTACCCTCGGGACAGGCCAACACTGAAGCTTTCTTT.

The V call is TRBV6-5, the J call TRBJ1-2, with D unclear. Germline lookup yields CDR1 MNHEY and CDR2 SVGAGI. The CDR3 is 14 amino acids. The V end lost 0 bases, the J end lost 4 bases, and 9 bases lay between the germline ends. DNA of the CDR3: TGTGCCAGCAGTTACTCGAATCCAGTCTATGGCTACACCTTC. It codes for CASSYSNPVYGYTF.

The chain links TRBV19 to TRBJ1-5; D is perhaps TRBD1 (6 bases). V lost 6 bases, J lost 2 bases, and 14 bases lay in between. Looked up from germline, CDR1 is LNHDA and CDR2 is SQIVND (reference sequence). The CDR3 extends over 15 amino acids. This chain's CDR3 is CASSNYPGGNQPQHF. The DNA for the CDR3 is TGTGCCAGTAGCAACTACCCAGGGGGCAATCAGCCCCAGCATTTT.

The gene calls are TRBV18 and TRBJ2-7; 10 nucleotides agree with TRBD1. Per the germline V gene, CDR1 is KGHSH and CDR2 is LQKENI. The CDR3 is 15 amino acids. The V and J ends lost 4 bases and 3 bases, in that order; junction bases with no gene match: 6. The CDR3 sequence is CASSQPGQGSYEQYF. The CDR3, as DNA: TGTGCCAGCTCACAACCGGGACAGGGGAGCTACGAGCAGTACTTC.

The chain combines TRBV5-8 with TRBJ1-5; the D is unclear. The CDR3 contains 15 residues. Trimming cost V 0 bases and J 3 bases, with 10 bases left between them. Per the germline V gene, CDR1 is SGHTS and CDR2 is YDEGEE. This CDR3 reads CASSLGGRLNQPQHF. Here the CDR3 DNA reads TGTGCCAGCAGCTTGGGAGGGCGCCTCAATCAGCCCCAGCATTTT.

The V call is TRBV30, the J call TRBJ1-3; a possible D gene is TRBD1 (5 bases). The germline gives CDR1 GTSNPN, CDR2 SVGIG (reference sequence). The CDR3 spans 18 residues. Deletions cut 5 bases from V and 0 bases from J, with 23 bases between. CDR3 residues: CAWGEGSLGVISGNTIYF. The CDR3 DNA reads as TGTGCCTGGGGGGAGGGGAGTTTAGGAGTAATCTCTGGAAACACCATATATTTT.

V usage is TRBV9 and J usage is TRBJ2-3, with D perhaps matching TRBD2 (7 bases). Germline V gives CDR1 SGDLS, CDR2 YYNGEE. The CDR3 is made up of 14 amino acids. V dropped 0 bases and J dropped 4 bases, with 9 bases sitting between them. CDR3 in amino acids: CASSVGGGADTQYF. The CDR3 bases are TGTGCCAGCAGCGTAGGGGGGGGCGCAGATACGCAGTATTTT.

This clone has only a few counts. The chain joins TRBV18 to TRBJ2-5; tentative D call: TRBD2 (6 bases). The CDR3 runs to 16 residues. Trimming took 1 base from V and 5 from J, leaving 17 bases between them. Germline V gene data show CDR1 as KGHSH and CDR2 as LQKENI. The CDR3 DNA follows: TGTGCCAGCTCACCACAGGGACTCAACGTCGGGGAGACCCAGTACTTC. It codes for CASSPQGLNVGETQYF.

The chain joins TRBV18 to TRBJ2-4, with 9 bases lining up with TRBD1. The J segment lost 9 bases and the V segment lost 3 bases, leaving 6 bases of the junction unmatched. Germline values: CDR1 KGHSH, CDR2 LQKENI. CDR3 length: 14 residues. This chain's CDR3 is CASSPGQGSVIQYF. As DNA, the CDR3 is TGTGCCAGCTCACCGGGACAGGGTTCTGTCATTCAGTACTTC.

This rearrangement joins TRBV7-8 to TRBJ1-1; D not certain. This CDR3 has 13 residues. CDR1 is SGHVS and CDR2 is FQNEAQ in the germline V gene. With 2 bases removed from V and 2 bases from J, the gap between germline ends came to 6 bases. In DNA form, the CDR3 reads TGTGCCAGCAGCTTATACCTAAACACTGAAGCTTTCTTT. Translating it yields CASSLYLNTEAFF.

In this sample, this clone turned up once. This rearrangement joins TRBV6-2 or TRBV6-3 to TRBJ1-2; no clear D. Per the germline V gene, CDR1 is MNHEY and CDR2 is SVGEGT. Trimming removed 5 bases from V and 7 bases from J, with 14 bases in between. The CDR3 totals 13 residues. CDR3 DNA sequence: TGTGCCAGCAGTCCGACGGGAAAGTTTGGCTACACCTTC. It specifies CASSPTGKFGYTF.

This chain joins TRBV19 and TRBJ2-1, with TRBD2 identical over 11 bases. J gave up 10 bases and V 8 bases, and 10 bases lay outside the gene matches. Germline V CDR1 and CDR2: LNHDA, SQIVND (reference sequence). The CDR3 consists of 14 residues. The CDR3 spells CASGTSGSRNEQFF. The CDR3, as DNA: TGTGCCAGTGGTACTAGCGGGAGCAGGAACGAGCAGTTCTTC.

The chain employs TRBV4-3 and TRBJ1-3; no definite D call. Trimming took 1 base from V and 0 from J, leaving 10 bases between them. Germline values: CDR1 LGHNA, CDR2 YSLEER. There are 16 residues in the CDR3. The CDR3 nucleotides are TGCGCCAGCAGCCAAGCTACGACAAGCTCTGGAAACACCATATATTTT. Translating gives CASSQATTSSGNTIYF.

The rearrangement uses TRBV29-1 and TRBJ2-7; 9 bases line up with TRBD1. The germline CDR1 and CDR2 sequences are SQVTM and ANQGSEA. V lost 4 bases and J lost 4; bases outside the gene matches: 8. This CDR3 is built from 14 residues. CDR3 sequence: CSVGGTGSIYEQYF. Here the CDR3 DNA reads TGCAGCGTTGGGGGGACAGGGAGTATATACGAGCAGTACTTC.

The V and J genes are TRBV4-2 and TRBJ2-7, with 11 nucleotides matching TRBD2. This CDR3 spans 16 amino acids. The junction had 10 bases not matched to a gene; V was cut back by 5 bases and J by 4 bases. Germline CDR1 is LGHNA and CDR2 is YNFKEQ. Here the CDR3 reads CASSSGLAGGQYEQYF. CDR3 in DNA: TGTGCCAGCAGCAGCGGGCTAGCGGGGGGACAATACGAGCAGTACTTC.

This chain uses TRBV28 with TRBJ1-1; D not resolved. Trimming took off 6 bases at V and 0 bases at J, with 17 bases between the two ends. CDR1 is MDHEN, CDR2 SYDVKM, per germline. This CDR3 is built from 16 residues. The CDR3 loop reads CASSPTPTVMNTEAFF. The CDR3 DNA reads as TGTGCCAGCAGCCCCACTCCCACAGTTATGAACACTGAAGCTTTCTTT.

V and J are TRBV12-5 and TRBJ2-1; TRBD2 matches 13 bases. The CDR3 has 18 residues. J lost 6 bases, V lost 0 bases, and 8 bases had no gene match. The germline V gene has CDR1 LGHNT and CDR2 FRNRAP. In DNA, the CDR3 is TGTGCTAGTGGTTTGGTAGTTGATGGGACTAGCGGGGTCAATGAGCAGTTCTTC. Translating gives CASGLVVDGTSGVNEQFF.

This clone showed up just a few times. The J gene is TRBJ1-1, the V gene TRBV18, with D possibly being TRBD1 (5 bases). Trimming removed 3 bases at V and 4 bases at J, with 12 bases between. Germline loops: CDR1 KGHSH, CDR2 LQKENI. The CDR3 length is 14 residues. CDR3 sequence (DNA): TGTGCCAGCTCACCCGACAGAAGTACCACTGAAGCTTTCTTT. This sequence encodes CASSPDRSTTEAFF.

This chain joins TRBV19 and TRBJ2-2; 7 nucleotides line up with TRBD2. The CDR3 has 15 amino acids. Looked up from germline, CDR1 is LNHDA and CDR2 is SQIVND (reference sequence). V gave up 5 bases and J gave up 5 bases; unmatched junction bases: 8. This chain's CDR3 is CASSLSGVITGELFF. CDR3 bases: TGTGCCAGTAGTCTGAGCGGGGTGATTACCGGGGAGCTGTTTTTT.

This clone occurred once. The chain combines TRBV20-1 with TRBJ1-2, with D uncertain. Germline assignment: CDR1 DFQATT and CDR2 SNEGSKA (reference sequence). V lost 8 bases and J 2 bases, leaving 9 bases between the germline ends. This CDR3 has 11 amino acids. The CDR3 protein is CSPTVNYGYTF. CDR3 in DNA: TGCAGTCCCACGGTGAACTATGGCTACACCTTC.

The gene calls are TRBV19 and TRBJ2-1; 8 nucleotides align to TRBD1. There are 15 residues in the CDR3. V was clipped by 7 bases and J by 5 bases; unmatched bases: 10. Germline CDR1 and CDR2: LNHDA and SQIVND (reference sequence). The CDR3 DNA reads as TGTGCCAGTACCCCCTTGGGACAGGTCGACAATGAGCAGTTCTTC. As protein: CASTPLGQVDNEQFF.

This chain uses TRBV30 with TRBJ1-2; 7 bases align to TRBD1. J was trimmed by 4 bases and V by 7 bases; bases with no gene match: 9. Germline loops: CDR1 GTSNPN, CDR2 SVGIG (reference sequence). CDR3 length: 13 residues. The CDR3 reads CAFATDRPYGYTF. CDR3 DNA sequence: TGTGCCTTTGCTACGGACAGGCCCTATGGCTACACCTTC.

This rearrangement joins TRBV30 to TRBJ2-1; a weak D match, TRBD2 (6 bases). The CDR3 runs 13 residues. Per the germline V gene, CDR1 is GTSNPN and CDR2 is SVGIG (reference sequence). V was pared by 8 bases and J by 2 bases, with 13 bases between. The CDR3 spells CAGSEGPYNEQFF. CDR3 coding DNA: TGTGCCGGATCGGAGGGACCCTACAATGAGCAGTTCTTC.

The genes are TRBV2 and TRBJ1-1; D remains ambiguous. Germline lookup yields CDR1 SNHLY and CDR2 FYNNEI. Trimming took off 6 bases at V and 11 bases at J, with 16 bases between the two ends. This CDR3 spans 12 amino acids. In DNA, the CDR3 is TGTGCCAGCAGCGTTCAGGTGGGAGGGGCTTTCTTT. Protein: CASSVQVGGAFF.

The chain joins TRBV21-1 to TRBJ1-2; TRBD1 is the table's D call, not checked against the DNA. TRBV21-1 is recorded as a pseudogene. This CDR3 has 12 amino acids. The CDR3 reads CASSKDQSGYTF. DNA for the CDR3: TGTGCCAGCAGCAAAGATCAGTCTGGCTACACCTTC.

This clone was recorded only once. V and J are TRBV7-3 and TRBJ1-1, with no clear D. V was cut by 5 bases and J by 1 base, with 8 bases left in between. From germline, CDR1 is SGHTA and CDR2 FQGTGA. CDR3 length: 13 residues. The CDR3 protein is CASSQVPNTEAFF. CDR3 nucleotides: TGTGCCAGCAGCCAGGTCCCGAACACTGAAGCTTTCTTT.

This clone has only a few counts. This sequence joins TRBV7-2 and TRBJ2-3; 10 bases agree with TRBD2. V lost 2 bases, J lost 4 bases, and 9 bases stayed unmatched. Germline V CDR1 and CDR2: SGHTA, FQGNSA. The CDR3 runs to 17 residues. The CDR3 DNA is TGTGCCAGCAGCTTACCTCTAGCGGGGGTTAGGCCAGATACGCAGTATTTT. It translates to CASSLPLAGVRPDTQYF.

J is TRBJ1-5 and V is TRBV7-2, with D possibly being TRBD1 (5 bases). V shed 1 base and J shed 0 bases, with 7 bases lying between them. Germline-derived CDR1 and CDR2 are SGHTA and FQGNSA. This CDR3 comprises 15 residues. The CDR3 DNA sequence: TGTGCCAGCAGCTTAGTTGACAGTAGCAATCAGCCCCAGCATTTT. The encoded protein is CASSLVDSSNQPQHF.

The chain has TRBV2 and TRBJ1-5; TRBD1 is a possible D gene (5 bases). Trimming pared 6 bases from V and 0 bases from J, leaving 12 bases between. The CDR3 covers 15 residues. The germline CDR1 and CDR2 sequences are SNHLY and FYNNEI. The CDR3 sequence: CASRGTVNSNQPQHF. The CDR3 DNA follows: TGTGCCAGCAGAGGGACTGTTAATAGCAATCAGCCCCAGCATTTT.

The rearrangement links TRBV4-1 to TRBJ1-6; unclear D gene. Trimming pared 4 bases from V and 4 bases from J, leaving 14 bases between. CDR3 length equals 16 residues. Per germline, CDR1 MGHRA and CDR2 YSYEKL. Here the CDR3 reads CASSPGSRWYNSPLHF. CDR3 sequence (DNA): TGCGCCAGCAGCCCGGGGTCCAGATGGTATAATTCACCCCTCCACTTT.

The chain joins TRBV28 to TRBJ1-5; D possibly corresponds to TRBD1 (6 bases). Germline CDR1 reads MDHEN; CDR2 reads SYDVKM. The CDR3 runs to 16 residues. V lost 1 base to trimming and J lost 4 bases, with 14 bases between them. In DNA, the CDR3 is TGTGCCAGCAGTTTATCTTCTGGGACAAAAAATCAGCCCCAGCATTTT. It codes for CASSLSSGTKNQPQHF.